Detailed here is one TCR beta chain. The antigen is unknown. This entry belongs to a study of shared clonotypes between healthy human individuals. Findings and caveats of the study: Compared with memory subsets, naive subsets generally had larger estimated richness.

In the naive CD8 group, cells lacked CD45RO and were positively selected for CCR7, so terminally differentiated effector memory CD45RA+ cells were left out. Generated by immunoSEQ multiplex PCR, the TCRdb table keeps only in-frame clones and is missing some. The sample has about 2 million clones, approximately 95% seen once. This CDR3 spans 15 amino acids. V shed 5 bases, J shed 7 bases, and the junction held 8 bases outside the gene matches. Germline loops: CDR1 MDHEN, CDR2 SYDVKM. The source of this sequence is a man between 18 and 29 years old in good health. The sequenced sample was naive CD8+ T cells sorted from blood. The chain recombines TRBV28 with TRBJ1-4; 9 bases are a match to TRBD1. The CDR3 reads CASSPPGQGGEKLFF. In DNA form, the CDR3 reads TGTGCCAGCAGTCCCCCGGGACAGGGAGGTGAAAAACTGTTTTTT.